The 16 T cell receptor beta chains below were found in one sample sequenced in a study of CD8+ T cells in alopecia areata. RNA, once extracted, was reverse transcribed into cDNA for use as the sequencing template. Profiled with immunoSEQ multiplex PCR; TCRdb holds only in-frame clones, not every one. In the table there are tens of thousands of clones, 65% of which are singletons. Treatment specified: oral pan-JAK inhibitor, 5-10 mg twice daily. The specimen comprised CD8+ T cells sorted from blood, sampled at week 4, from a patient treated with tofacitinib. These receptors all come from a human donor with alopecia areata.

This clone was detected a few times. CDR3 sequence: CSVAGTVEAFF. The CDR3 coding sequence is TGCAGCGTTGCGGGGACGGTCGAAGCTTTCTTT. The chain links TRBV29-1 to TRBJ1-1, with TRBD1 as a possible D gene (5 bases). This CDR3 has 11 amino acids. The ends were cut back, 4 bases at V and 8 bases at J, with 11 bases in the middle. Germline V gene sequence: CDR1 SQVTM, CDR2 ANQGSEA. Looking up the rest from reference TRBV29-1 and TRBJ1-1 gives the full variable domain: SAVISQKPSRDICQRGTSLTIQCQVDSQVTMMFWYRQQPGQSLTLIATANQGSEATYESGFVIDKFPISRPNLTFSTLTVSNMSPEDSSIYLCSVAGTVEAFFGQGTRLTVV.

CDR3 amino acids: CACALQGDGYGYTF. CDR3 in DNA: TGTGCCTGTGCTCTTCAGGGGGACGGCTATGGCTACACCTTC. The rearrangement joins TRBV30 to TRBJ1-2; 7 nucleotides line up with TRBD1. After removal of 6 bases from V and 4 bases from J, the junction contained 11 bases not matched to a gene. Looked up from germline, CDR1 is GTSNPN and CDR2 is SVGIG (reference sequence). The CDR3 has 14 amino acids.

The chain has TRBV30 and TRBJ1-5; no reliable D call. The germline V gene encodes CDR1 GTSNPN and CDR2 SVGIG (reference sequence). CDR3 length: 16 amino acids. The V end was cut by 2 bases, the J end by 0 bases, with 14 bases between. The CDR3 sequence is CAWSSGPENSNQPQHF. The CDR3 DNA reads TGTGCCTGGAGTTCCGGACCCGAGAATAGCAATCAGCCCCAGCATTTT. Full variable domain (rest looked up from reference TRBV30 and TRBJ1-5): SQTIHQWPATLVQPVGSPLSLECTVEGTSNPNLYWYRQAAGRGLQLLFYSVGIGQISSEVPQNLSASRPQDRQFILSSKKLLLSDSGFYLCAWSSGPENSNQPQHFGDGTRLSIL.

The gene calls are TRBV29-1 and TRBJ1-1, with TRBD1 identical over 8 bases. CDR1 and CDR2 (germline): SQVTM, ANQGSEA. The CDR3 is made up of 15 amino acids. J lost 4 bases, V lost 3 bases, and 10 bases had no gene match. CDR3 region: CSVEDPQGEGTEAFF. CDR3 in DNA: TGCAGCGTTGAGGACCCACAGGGGGAAGGCACTGAAGCTTTCTTT.

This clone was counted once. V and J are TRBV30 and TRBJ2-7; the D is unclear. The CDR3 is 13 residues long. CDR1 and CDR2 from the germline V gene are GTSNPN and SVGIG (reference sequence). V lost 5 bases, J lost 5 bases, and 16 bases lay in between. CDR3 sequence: CAWSRTGFDEQYF. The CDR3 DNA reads TGTGCCTGGTCCCGTACGGGTTTCGACGAGCAGTACTTC.

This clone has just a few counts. The DNA for the CDR3 is TGTGCCAGCAGCCCAGATGGACAGGGGCATGAGCAGTTCTTC. Translated: CASSPDGQGHEQFF. The chain couples TRBV11-3 to TRBJ2-1, with TRBD1 identical over 9 bases. This CDR3 contains 14 residues. CDR1 is SGHNT and CDR2 is YENEEA in the germline V gene. Trimming took 5 bases from V and 8 from J; bases not matched to a gene: 7. Drawing the rest from reference TRBV11-3 and TRBJ2-1, the complete variable domain is EAGVVQSPRYKIIEKKQPVAFWCNPISGHNTLYWYLQNLGQGPELLIRYENEEAVDDSQLPKDRFSAERLKGVDSTLKIQPAELGDSAVYLCASSPDGQGHEQFFGPGTRLTVL.

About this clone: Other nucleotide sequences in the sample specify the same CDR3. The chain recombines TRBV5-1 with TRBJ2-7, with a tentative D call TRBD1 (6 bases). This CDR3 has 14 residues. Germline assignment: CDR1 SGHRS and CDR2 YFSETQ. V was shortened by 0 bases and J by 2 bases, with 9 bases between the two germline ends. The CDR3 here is CASSLGTGTYEQYF. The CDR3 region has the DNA TGCGCCAGCAGCTTGGGAACAGGGACCTACGAGCAGTACTTC.

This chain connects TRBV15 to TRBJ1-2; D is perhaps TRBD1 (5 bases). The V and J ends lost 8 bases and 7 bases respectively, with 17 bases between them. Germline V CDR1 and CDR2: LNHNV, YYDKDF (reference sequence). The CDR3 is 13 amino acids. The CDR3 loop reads CATGDRGEGGYTF. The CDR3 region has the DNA TGTGCCACCGGAGACAGAGGGGAGGGTGGCTACACCTTC.

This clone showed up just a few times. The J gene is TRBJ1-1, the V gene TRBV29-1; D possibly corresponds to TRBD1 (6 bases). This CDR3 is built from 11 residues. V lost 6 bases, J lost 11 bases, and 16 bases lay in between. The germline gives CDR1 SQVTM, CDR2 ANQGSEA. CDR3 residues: CSVRSSGDAFF. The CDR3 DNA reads TGCAGCGTCCGCTCTTCAGGGGACGCTTTCTTT.

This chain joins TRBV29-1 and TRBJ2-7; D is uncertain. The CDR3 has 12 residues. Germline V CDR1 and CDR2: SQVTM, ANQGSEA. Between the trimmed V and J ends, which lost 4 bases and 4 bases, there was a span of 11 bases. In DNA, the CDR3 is TGCAGCGTTGTAGGTCAACGGTACGAGCAGTACTTC. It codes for CSVVGQRYEQYF.

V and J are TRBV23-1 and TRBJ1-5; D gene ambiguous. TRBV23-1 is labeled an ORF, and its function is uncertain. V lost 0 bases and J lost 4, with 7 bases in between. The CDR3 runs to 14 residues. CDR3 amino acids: CASSQSTENQPQHF. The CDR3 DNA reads TGCGCCAGCAGTCAATCTACAGAAAATCAGCCCCAGCATTTT.

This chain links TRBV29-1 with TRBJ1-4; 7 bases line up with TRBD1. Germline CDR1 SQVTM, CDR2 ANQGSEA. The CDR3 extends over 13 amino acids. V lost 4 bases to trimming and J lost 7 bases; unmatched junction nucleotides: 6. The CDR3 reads CSVGRDRAEKLFF. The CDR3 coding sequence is TGCAGCGTTGGCCGGGACAGAGCTGAAAAACTGTTTTTT. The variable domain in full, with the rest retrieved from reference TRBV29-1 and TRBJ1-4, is SAVISQKPSRDICQRGTSLTIQCQVDSQVTMMFWYRQQPGQSLTLIATANQGSEATYESGFVIDKFPISRPNLTFSTLTVSNMSPEDSSIYLCSVGRDRAEKLFFGSGTQLSVL.

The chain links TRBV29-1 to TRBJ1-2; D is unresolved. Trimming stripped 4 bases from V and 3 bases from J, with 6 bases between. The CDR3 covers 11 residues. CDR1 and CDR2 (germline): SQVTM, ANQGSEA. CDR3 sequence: CSVVGHYGYTF. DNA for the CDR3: TGCAGCGTTGTTGGACACTATGGCTACACCTTC.

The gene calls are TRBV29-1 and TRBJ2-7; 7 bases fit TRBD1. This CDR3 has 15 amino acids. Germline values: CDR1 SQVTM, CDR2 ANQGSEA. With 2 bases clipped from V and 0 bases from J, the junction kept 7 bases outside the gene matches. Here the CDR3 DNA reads TGCAGCGTTGAAACCGGGACAGAGAGCTCCTACGAGCAGTACTTC. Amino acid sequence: CSVETGTESSYEQYF.

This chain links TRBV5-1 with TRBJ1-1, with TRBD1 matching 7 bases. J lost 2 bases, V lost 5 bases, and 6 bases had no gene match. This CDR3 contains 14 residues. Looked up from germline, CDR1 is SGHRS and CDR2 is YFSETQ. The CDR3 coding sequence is TGCGCCAGCAGGACTAGGACAGGCAACACTGAAGCTTTCTTT. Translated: CASRTRTGNTEAFF.

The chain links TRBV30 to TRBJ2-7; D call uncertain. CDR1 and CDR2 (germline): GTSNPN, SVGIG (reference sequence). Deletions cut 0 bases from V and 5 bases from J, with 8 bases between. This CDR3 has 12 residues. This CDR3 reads CAWSVLLDEQYF. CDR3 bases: TGTGCCTGGAGTGTACTATTAGACGAGCAGTACTTC.